The entry below describes one T cell receptor (beta chain). Its antigen is currently unknown. Sequenced by immunoSEQ multiplex PCR; TCRdb stores in-frame clones only, minus some. The table has around 1,900,000 clones, just under 95% seen once. This record comes from a study of shared clonotypes between healthy human individuals. General observations from the study: Clonotypes that were shared across several donors made up roughly 5.2% of naive CD4 clonotypes.

Naive CD8 cells lacked CD45RO, underwent positive selection for CCR7 and left out terminally differentiated effector memory CD45RA+ cells. Trimming took 1 base from V and 0 from J, leaving 15 bases between them. CDR1 LGHNA and CDR2 YSLEER come from the germline V gene. The CDR3 totals 17 residues. The material sequenced was naive CD8+ T cells from PBMCs. This chain joins TRBV4-3 and TRBJ2-5; TRBD2 is a possible D gene (6 bases). This sequence originates from a young man in good health. Some clones in this sample may be carry-over from other donors' samples. The CDR3: CASSQGPGLANQETQYF. In DNA form, the CDR3 reads TGCGCCAGCAGCCAAGGCCCGGGACTCGCAAACCAAGAGACCCAGTACTTC.